The 19 T cell receptor beta chains reported below all come from one sample, sequenced in a study of T cell clusters in autoimmune cytopenias. Approximately 40,000 genome equivalents of blood DNA were amplified for TRB. Multiplex touch-down PCR amplified TRB using TRB-A and TRB-B pools in one tube. TCRdb processed the multiplex PCR reads again and assigns one entry to each CDR3 protein, with no DNA. There are roughly 3,800 distinct CDR3 sequences in the sample, with 20% to 30% held by the top ten. Sample: peripheral blood. The receptors here all came from a human donor with an autoimmune cytopenia or autoimmune hepatitis (not recorded which).

Frequency places this clonotype as medium-sized. The chain carries TRBV27 and TRBJ1-2; TCRdb picks TRBD1, but there is no DNA to check that call. Looked up from germline, CDR1 is MNHEY and CDR2 is SMNVEV (reference sequence). The CDR3 totals 14 residues. CDR3 in amino acids: CASSPRTGPYGYTF.

In terms of frequency, this clonotype is medium-sized (0.01 to 0.1%). The J gene is TRBJ1-1, the V gene TRBV19; TCRdb lists TRBD1, though no DNA is available to test this call. The CDR3 length is 15 residues. Germline V gene data show CDR1 as LNHDA and CDR2 as SQIVND (reference sequence). The CDR3 sequence: CASSISPGQRAEAFF. Complete variable domain (other parts from reference TRBV19 and TRBJ1-1): DGGITQSPKYLFRKEGQNVTLSCEQNLNHDAMYWYRQDPGQGLRLIYYSQIVNDFQKGDIAEGYSVSREKKESFPLTVTSAQKNPTAFYLCASSISPGQRAEAFFGQGTRLTVV.

This chain connects TRBV6-2 or TRBV6-3 to TRBJ2-3; TCRdb outputs TRBD2, but without DNA this stays unchecked. This CDR3 spans 15 amino acids. Looked up from germline, CDR1 is MNHEY and CDR2 is SVGEGT. CDR3 in amino acids: CASSFGGSVTDTQYF.

According to its frequency, this clonotype is medium-sized. This sequence joins TRBV6-5 and TRBJ1-4; TCRdb picks TRBD1, but there is no DNA to check that call. Germline V gives CDR1 MNHEY, CDR2 SVGAGI. This CDR3 contains 12 residues. CDR3 region: CASRKGGEKLFF.

This clonotype is medium-sized by frequency. This chain connects TRBV27 to TRBJ1-5; TCRdb lists TRBD1, though no DNA is available to test this call. The CDR3 is 16 amino acids. Germline loops: CDR1 MNHEY, CDR2 SMNVEV (reference sequence). The CDR3 reads CASSRTRTGLGQPQHF.

The chain carries TRBV7-2 and TRBJ1-2; with no DNA, the TCRdb D assignment of TRBD1 cannot be verified. There are 16 residues in the CDR3. Germline values: CDR1 SGHTA, CDR2 FQGNSA. The CDR3 sequence: CASSLGGQGANYGYTF.

This rearrangement joins TRBV4-2 to TRBJ1-5. CDR3 length: 15 amino acids. From germline, CDR1 is LGHNA and CDR2 YNFKEQ. This CDR3 reads CASSQDPWVNQPQHF.

This clonotype shows up as medium-sized by frequency. The rearrangement joins TRBV10-3 to TRBJ1-2; without DNA, the TCRdb call of TRBD1 cannot be checked. Germline CDR1 and CDR2: ENHRY and SYGVKD. The CDR3 has 14 amino acids. The chain's CDR3 is CASKGGGFLEGYTF.

Judged by frequency, this clonotype is medium-sized. The chain uses TRBV5-6 and TRBJ1-1; TCRdb's D gene call, TRBD1, goes unchecked for lack of DNA. Per germline, CDR1 SGHDT and CDR2 YYEEEE. The CDR3 covers 14 residues. The CDR3 loop is CASSPGAGSTEAFF.

This clonotype is medium-sized by frequency. The chain uses TRBV6-1 and TRBJ2-3; TCRdb names TRBD2, which stays unverified in the absence of DNA. The germline gives CDR1 MNHNS, CDR2 SASEGT. This CDR3 spans 17 amino acids. The CDR3 sequence: CASSYYSGRAGTDTQYF.

The rearrangement links TRBV7-6 to TRBJ2-7; TCRdb's D gene call, TRBD2, goes unchecked for lack of DNA. Germline CDR1 and CDR2: SGHVS and FNYEAQ. The CDR3 sequence is 16 residues long. This CDR3 reads CASSPIRALSSYEQYF. The full variable domain, its missing parts supplied by reference TRBV7-6 and TRBJ2-7, is GAGVSQSPRYKVTKRGQDVALRCDPISGHVSLYWYRQALGQGPEFLTYFNYEAQQDKSGLPNDRFSAERPEGSISTLTIQRTEQRDSAMYRCASSPIRALSSYEQYFGPGTRLTVT.

This clonotype is called medium-sized based on its frequency. This chain connects TRBV6-5 to TRBJ1-4; TCRdb indicates TRBD1, and absent DNA this call remains unverified. Germline V gene sequence: CDR1 MNHEY, CDR2 SVGAGI. This CDR3 is 14 amino acids long. CDR3 sequence reads: CASRGTGFQEKLFF.

By frequency, this clonotype registers medium-sized. The chain has TRBV5-6 and TRBJ2-7. Germline loops: CDR1 SGHDT, CDR2 YYEEEE. The CDR3 extends over 13 amino acids. The CDR3 loop is CASSVGVPYEQYF.

The genes are TRBV7-2 and TRBJ2-5; TCRdb's assignment of TRBD2 cannot be checked, as there is no DNA. CDR1 and CDR2 (germline): SGHTA, FQGNSA. This CDR3 is 16 amino acids long. CDR3: CASSLRLAGRQENQYF.

By frequency, this clonotype is medium-sized (0.01 to 0.1%). The chain combines TRBV27 with TRBJ1-6; TCRdb's assignment of TRBD1 cannot be checked, as there is no DNA. The length of the CDR3 is 15 residues. The V gene's germline CDR1 is MNHEY and CDR2 SMNVEV (reference sequence). CDR3 loop: CASSTGQGEGSPLHF.

This clonotype is medium-sized by frequency. This chain joins TRBV18 and TRBJ2-3; absent DNA, TCRdb's TRBD1 call cannot be checked. The CDR3 extends over 15 amino acids. Per the germline V gene, CDR1 is KGHSH and CDR2 is LQKENI. The CDR3 reads CASTLAGADTDTQYF.

This clonotype ranks as medium-sized (0.01 to 0.1%) in terms of frequency. The chain carries TRBV27 and TRBJ1-1; TCRdb's D call of TRBD1 is untestable without DNA. CDR3 size: 14 residues. Germline V lookup: CDR1 MNHEY, CDR2 SMNVEV (reference sequence). The CDR3: CASSHRGQNTEAFF.

This clonotype registers medium-sized by frequency. The chain carries TRBV27 and TRBJ2-6. The CDR3 length is 15 residues. Germline assignment: CDR1 MNHEY and CDR2 SMNVEV (reference sequence). This CDR3 reads CASTDRNSGANVLTF.

The V gene is TRBV7-9, the J gene TRBJ1-2; the TRBD1 assignment by TCRdb is unverifiable without DNA. Germline V gene sequence: CDR1 SEHNR, CDR2 FQNEAQ (reference sequence). The CDR3 extends over 14 amino acids. CDR3 sequence reads: CASSFSEGNYGYTF. Combining the CDR3 with reference TRBV7-9 and TRBJ1-2 gives the whole variable domain DTGVSQNPRHKITKRGQNVTFRCDPISEHNRLYWYRQTLGQGPEFLTYFQNEAQLEKSRLLSDRFSAERPKGSFSTLEIQRTEQGDSAMYLCASSFSEGNYGYTFGSGTRLTVV.